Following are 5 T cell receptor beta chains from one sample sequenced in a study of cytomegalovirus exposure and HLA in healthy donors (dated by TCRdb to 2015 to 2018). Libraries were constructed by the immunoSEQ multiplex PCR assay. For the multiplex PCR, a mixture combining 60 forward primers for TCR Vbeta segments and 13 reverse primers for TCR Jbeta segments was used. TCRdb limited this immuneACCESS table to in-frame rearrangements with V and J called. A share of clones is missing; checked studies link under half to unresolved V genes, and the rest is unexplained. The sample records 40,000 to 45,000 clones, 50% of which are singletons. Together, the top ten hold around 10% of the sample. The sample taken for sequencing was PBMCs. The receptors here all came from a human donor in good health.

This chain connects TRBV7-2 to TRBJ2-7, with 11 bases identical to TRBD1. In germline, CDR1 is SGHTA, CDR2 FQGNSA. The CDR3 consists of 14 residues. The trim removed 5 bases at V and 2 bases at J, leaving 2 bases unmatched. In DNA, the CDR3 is TGTGCCAGCAGCCCGGGACAGGGGGCCTACGAGCAGTACTTC. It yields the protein CASSPGQGAYEQYF.

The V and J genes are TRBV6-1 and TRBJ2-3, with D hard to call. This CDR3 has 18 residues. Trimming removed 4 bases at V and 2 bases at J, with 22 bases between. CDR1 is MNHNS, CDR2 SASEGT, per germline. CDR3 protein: CASSGWARPLSYTDTQYF. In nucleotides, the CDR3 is TGTGCCAGCAGTGGATGGGCAAGACCCCTCTCCTACACAGATACGCAGTATTTT.

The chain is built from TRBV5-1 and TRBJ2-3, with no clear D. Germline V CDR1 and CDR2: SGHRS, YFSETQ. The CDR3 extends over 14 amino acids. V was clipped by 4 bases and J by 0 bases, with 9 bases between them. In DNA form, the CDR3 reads TGCGCCAGCAGCCCGGCGACTAGCACAGATACGCAGTATTTT. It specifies CASSPATSTDTQYF.

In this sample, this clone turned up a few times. The CDR3 DNA is TGTGCCAGTAGTATGACAGGGGGCGGCAATCAGCCCCAGCATTTT. It encodes CASSMTGGGNQPQHF. This chain uses TRBV19 with TRBJ1-5; 10 nucleotides align to TRBD1. Germline CDR1 reads LNHDA; CDR2 reads SQIVND (reference sequence). The CDR3 spans 15 residues. After removal of 3 bases from V and 2 bases from J, the junction contained 1 base not matched to a gene. Full variable domain (rest looked up from reference TRBV19 and TRBJ1-5): DGGITQSPKYLFRKEGQNVTLSCEQNLNHDAMYWYRQDPGQGLRLIYYSQIVNDFQKGDIAEGYSVSREKKESFPLTVTSAQKNPTAFYLCASSMTGGGNQPQHFGDGTRLSIL.

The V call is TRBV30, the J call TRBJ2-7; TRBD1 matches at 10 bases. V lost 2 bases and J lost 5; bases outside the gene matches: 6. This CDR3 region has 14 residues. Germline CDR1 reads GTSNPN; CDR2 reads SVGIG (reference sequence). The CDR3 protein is CAWSRRDRGDEQYF. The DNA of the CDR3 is TGTGCCTGGAGTCGCCGGGACAGGGGCGACGAGCAGTACTTC.